One sample yielded the 22 T cell receptor beta chains listed below, sequenced in a study of blood T cells in healthy people across ages. Then a second PCR, running roughly 7 to 11 cycles, was carried out with a sample-barcoded 5' primer and a J-beta primer mix. TCRdb processed the 5' RACE reads anew with MiXCR; each CDR3 protein has one entry. Among about 1.5 million distinct CDR3 sequences listed, approximately 42% were seen once. Sequenced input: blood. These receptors all come from a woman under 30 in good health.

This clonotype was counted only a few times. CDR3 loop: CASSVDSVSGANVLTF. The CDR3 bases are TGTGCCAGCAGCGTAGACAGTGTCTCTGGGGCCAACGTCCTGACTTTC. This chain joins TRBV9 and TRBJ2-6, with D hard to call. V lost 0 bases to trimming and J lost 0 bases, with 7 bases between them. The length of the CDR3 is 16 residues. CDR1 is SGDLS and CDR2 is YYNGEE in the germline V gene.

This clonotype was observed at least ten times. The V and J genes are TRBV3-1 and TRBJ2-3, with 11 bases that match TRBD2. V was clipped by 4 bases and J by 2 bases; unmatched bases: 5. Germline CDR1 reads LGHDT; CDR2 reads YNNKEL (reference sequence). This CDR3 is 16 amino acids long. The CDR3: CASSPGTSGYTDTQYF. The CDR3 nucleotides read TGTGCCAGCAGCCCTGGGACTAGCGGATACACAGATACGCAGTATTTT.

The chain employs TRBV11-3 and TRBJ2-7; tentatively, D is TRBD1 or TRBD2 (5 bases each). V lost 6 bases and J 2 bases, leaving 17 bases between the germline ends. The CDR3 covers 15 residues. The germline V gene encodes CDR1 SGHNT and CDR2 YENEEA. For the CDR3, the DNA is TGTGCCAGCAGTTCCCGGGACCGAAGGACCTACGAGCAGTACTTC. It specifies CASSSRDRRTYEQYF.

A few counts support this clonotype. V usage is TRBV2 and J usage is TRBJ2-2; no definite D call. From germline, CDR1 is SNHLY and CDR2 FYNNEI. V lost 4 bases and J lost 1, with 10 bases in between. The CDR3 has 15 residues. The CDR3 sequence: CASSVQAQNTGELFF. CDR3 coding DNA: TGTGCCAGCAGTGTGCAGGCCCAGAACACCGGGGAGCTGTTTTTT.

This clonotype showed up just once. One end of the junction does not line up with germline, which may come from a read error. This chain connects TRBV19 to TRBJ1-6; D is ambiguous. Germline CDR1 is LNHDA and CDR2 is SQIVND (reference sequence). The CDR3 extends over 14 amino acids. CDR3 DNA: TGTGCCAGTAGTATAAAGGCCTATACTTCACCCCTCCACTTT. Residues: CASSIKAYTSPLHF.

This clonotype occurred a few times. The chain recombines TRBV7-9 with TRBJ2-3, with D unresolved. V lost 5 bases, J lost 7 bases, and 25 bases lay in between. The CDR3 runs to 17 residues. Germline V gene data show CDR1 as SEHNR and CDR2 as FQNEAQ (reference sequence). CDR3 nucleotide sequence: TGTGCCAGCAGCCCCCAGGCTCTTCAGGCTGGAAAATATACGCAGTATTTT. Translated: CASSPQALQAGKYTQYF. Combining the CDR3 with reference TRBV7-9 and TRBJ2-3 gives the whole variable domain DTGVSQNPRHKITKRGQNVTFRCDPISEHNRLYWYRQTLGQGPEFLTYFQNEAQLEKSRLLSDRFSAERPKGSFSTLEIQRTEQGDSAMYLCASSPQALQAGKYTQYFGPGTRLTVL.

The chain is built from TRBV20-1 and TRBJ1-2, with a tentative D call TRBD1 (5 bases). V was pared by 3 bases and J by 7 bases, with 21 bases between. The CDR3 spans 15 residues. Germline assignment: CDR1 DFQATT and CDR2 SNEGSKA (reference sequence). The CDR3: CSASASGRGQGGYTF. As DNA, the CDR3 is TGCAGTGCTAGTGCTTCGGGAAGGGGCCAAGGTGGCTACACCTTC.

The chain employs TRBV2 and TRBJ2-1; 9 bases map to TRBD2. From germline, CDR1 is SNHLY and CDR2 FYNNEI. This CDR3 is 15 amino acids long. The junction had 3 bases not matched to a gene; V was cut back by 3 bases and J by 3 bases. CDR3 in DNA: TGTGCCAGCAGTGACCCTAGCGGGATCTACAATGAGCAGTTCTTC. The encoded protein is CASSDPSGIYNEQFF.

The chain couples TRBV6-2 or TRBV6-3 to TRBJ2-5, with 12 bases that match TRBD2. CDR1 and CDR2 from the germline V gene are MNHEY and SVGEGT. This CDR3 comprises 16 residues. V dropped 10 bases and J dropped 11; count of bases not matched to a gene: 20. In nucleotides, the CDR3 is TGTGCCATCCGGACTAGCGGGGCCCGAACCCACAATGAGCAGTACTTC. Amino acids: CAIRTSGARTHNEQYF.

On this clonotype itself: The junction departs from the called germline gene at one end, perhaps through a read error. This chain joins TRBV7-9 and TRBJ2-7; D possibly uses TRBD1 or TRBD2 (5 bases each). Germline V gene sequence: CDR1 SEHNR, CDR2 FQNEAQ (reference sequence). The CDR3 totals 16 residues. The CDR3 region is CASGLGSGRRNDEQYF. The CDR3 DNA reads as TGTGCCAGCGGCTTAGGTTCGGGGCGACGTAACGACGAGCAGTACTTC. Full variable domain (rest looked up from reference TRBV7-9 and TRBJ2-7): DTGVSQNPRHKITKRGQNVTFRCDPISEHNRLYWYRQTLGQGPEFLTYFQNEAQLEKSRLLSDRFSAERPKGSFSTLEIQRTEQGDSAMYLCASGLGSGRRNDEQYFGPGTRLTVT.

The chain joins TRBV30 to TRBJ2-3, with 7 bases identical to TRBD2. This CDR3 is 12 amino acids long. CDR1 GTSNPN and CDR2 SVGIG come from the germline V gene (reference sequence). V gave up 1 base and J gave up 10 bases; unmatched junction bases: 5. The CDR3 DNA reads as TGTGCCTGGAGTGGGGACCGGGAGGCGCAGTATTTT. Its protein product is CAWSGDREAQYF.

This clonotype was detected many times. The chain employs TRBV20-1 and TRBJ1-2, with D possibly being TRBD1 (5 bases). V lost 0 bases to trimming and J lost 3 bases, with 5 bases between them. CDR3 length equals 12 residues. Germline assignment: CDR1 DFQATT and CDR2 SNEGSKA (reference sequence). The CDR3 DNA reads as TGCAGTGCTAGAGACAGGGACTATGGCTACACCTTC. Translated: CSARDRDYGYTF.

The V call is TRBV11-2, the J call TRBJ2-3; 8 bases are a match to TRBD2. The trim removed 5 bases at V and 7 bases at J, leaving 8 bases unmatched. The CDR3 has 14 residues. CDR1 SGHAT and CDR2 FQNNGV come from the germline V gene. CDR3 nucleotides: TGTGCCAGCAGCCCCGGGGGGGAGGGAAATACGCAGTATTTT. It specifies CASSPGGEGNTQYF.

J is TRBJ1-2 and V is TRBV12-3 or TRBV12-4; possibly TRBD1 for D (6 bases). Deletions cut 7 bases from V and 4 bases from J, with 10 bases between. The length of the CDR3 is 12 residues. The CDR3 is CASKTGFYGYTF. The CDR3 DNA is TGTGCCAGCAAAACAGGGTTCTATGGCTACACCTTC.

The CDR3 here is CASNRRGPEEDEQYF. CDR3 nucleotides: TGTGCCAGCAATAGACGGGGCCCCGAAGAGGACGAGCAGTACTTC. The chain links TRBV2 to TRBJ2-5; D is possibly TRBD1 or TRBD2 (5 bases each). Matching the DNA end better, TRBJ2-7 makes the J call doubtful. CDR1 and CDR2 from the germline V gene are SNHLY and FYNNEI. This CDR3 region has 15 residues.

The rearrangement uses TRBV6-6 and TRBJ1-2; D perhaps matches TRBD1 (6 bases). The germline V gene has CDR1 MNHNY and CDR2 SVGAGI (reference sequence). Trimming left V 2 bases short and J 6 bases short, with 19 bases between. The CDR3 loop spans 16 amino acids. This chain's CDR3 is CASSYPTGTTHDGYTF. CDR3 DNA sequence: TGTGCCAGCAGTTACCCAACAGGGACCACTCACGATGGCTACACCTTC.

This clonotype was counted a few times. The rearrangement uses TRBV7-9 and TRBJ2-1; TRBD1 matches 7 bases. Germline lookup yields CDR1 SEHNR and CDR2 FQNEAQ (reference sequence). CDR3 length equals 15 residues. The junction had 12 bases not matched to a gene; V was cut back by 4 bases and J by 9 bases. CDR3 residues: CASSSDRAPGGEQFF. CDR3 coding DNA: TGTGCCAGCAGCTCCGACAGGGCGCCAGGGGGTGAGCAGTTCTTC.

This clonotype was counted between two and nine times. V and J are TRBV7-9 and TRBJ1-2, with D perhaps matching TRBD1 (6 bases). In germline, CDR1 is SEHNR, CDR2 FQNEAQ (reference sequence). Deletions cut 5 bases from V and 6 bases from J, with 19 bases between. The CDR3 is 15 amino acids. CDR3 nucleotide sequence: TGTGCCAGCAGCCCTCATGGGGGCATTGGTGATGGCTACACCTTC. It is translated as CASSPHGGIGDGYTF.

This clonotype has a handful of counts. The chain carries TRBV29-1 and TRBJ1-4, with D tentatively TRBD1 (5 bases). V was clipped by 5 bases and J by 0 bases, with 22 bases between them. Germline CDR1 SQVTM, CDR2 ANQGSEA. The length of the CDR3 is 18 residues. The CDR3 loop reads CSVYEIEPGGSTNEKLFF. The CDR3 DNA is TGCAGCGTTTACGAAATCGAACCCGGGGGGTCAACTAATGAAAAACTGTTTTTT.

This chain joins TRBV6-5 and TRBJ2-7, with no clear D. V was clipped by 7 bases and J by 0 bases, with 16 bases between them. Germline V lookup: CDR1 MNHEY, CDR2 SVGAGI. The CDR3 is made up of 15 amino acids. Here the CDR3 reads CASKKMTGSSYEQYF. The CDR3 DNA reads TGTGCCAGCAAAAAGATGACCGGTAGCTCCTACGAGCAGTACTTC.

The genes are TRBV12-3 or TRBV12-4 and TRBJ2-7, with no clear D. V was trimmed by 6 bases and J by 9 bases, leaving 12 bases between them. The CDR3 contains 11 residues. CDR3 in amino acids: CASSTTLAQYF. In DNA, the CDR3 is TGTGCCAGCAGCACAACGCTCGCGCAGTACTTC.

This chain uses TRBV27 with TRBJ1-2, with unresolved D. CDR1 and CDR2 (germline): MNHEY, SMNVEV (reference sequence). V lost 7 bases to trimming and J lost 8 bases, with 20 bases between them. This CDR3 is 14 amino acids long. CDR3 residues: CASIFLGDGSGYTF. Here the CDR3 DNA reads TGTGCCAGCATTTTTTTGGGAGATGGGTCGGGCTACACCTTC.